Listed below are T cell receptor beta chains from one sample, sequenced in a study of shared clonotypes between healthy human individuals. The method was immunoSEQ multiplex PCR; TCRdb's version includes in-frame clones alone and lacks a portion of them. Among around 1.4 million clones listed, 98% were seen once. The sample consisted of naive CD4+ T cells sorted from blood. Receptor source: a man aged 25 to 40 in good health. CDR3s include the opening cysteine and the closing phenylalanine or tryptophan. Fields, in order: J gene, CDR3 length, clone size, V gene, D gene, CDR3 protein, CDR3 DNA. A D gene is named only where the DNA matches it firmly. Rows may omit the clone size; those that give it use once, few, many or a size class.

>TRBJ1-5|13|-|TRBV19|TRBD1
CASSPTGHQPQHF
TGTGCCAGTAGCCCGACAGGGCATCAGCCCCAGCATTTT
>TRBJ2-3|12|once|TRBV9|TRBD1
CASSAGTGGQYF
TGTGCCAGCAGCGCCGGGACAGGGGGACAGTATTTT
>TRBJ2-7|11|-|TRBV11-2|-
CASSLDSEQYF
TGTGCCAGCAGCTTAGATTCCGAGCAGTACTTC
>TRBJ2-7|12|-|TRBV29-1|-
CSVEGYSYEQYF
TGCAGCGTTGAAGGCTACTCCTACGAGCAGTACTTC
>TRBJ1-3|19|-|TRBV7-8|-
CASSLGAGAPIASGNTIYF
TGTGCCAGCAGCTTAGGGGCAGGGGCCCCTATTGCCTCTGGAAACACCATATATTTT
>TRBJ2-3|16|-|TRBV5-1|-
CASSPPGASHTDTQYF
TGCGCCAGCAGCCCCCCGGGGGCCTCCCACACAGATACGCAGTATTTT
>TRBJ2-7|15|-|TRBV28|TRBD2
CASSFPPGGRYEQYF
TGTGCCAGCAGTTTCCCCCCCGGGGGGAGGTACGAGCAGTACTTC
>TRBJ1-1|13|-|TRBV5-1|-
CASSRQMNTEAFF
TGCGCCAGCAGTAGACAGATGAACACTGAAGCTTTCTTT
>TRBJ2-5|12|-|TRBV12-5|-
CASGLTGETQYF
TGTGCTAGTGGTTTGACAGGGGAGACCCAGTACTTC
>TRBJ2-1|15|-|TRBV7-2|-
CASSLAQGSYNEQFF
TGTGCCAGCAGCTTAGCCCAGGGCTCCTACAATGAGCAGTTCTTC
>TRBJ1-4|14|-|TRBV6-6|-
CASSSEETNEKLFF
TGTGCCAGCAGTTCCGAGGAGACTAATGAAAAACTGTTTTTT
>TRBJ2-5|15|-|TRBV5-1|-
CASSVNPGAGETQYF
TGCGCCAGCAGTGTGAACCCGGGGGCAGGGGAGACCCAGTACTTC
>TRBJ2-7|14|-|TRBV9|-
CASSVVGDRYEQYF
TGTGCCAGCAGCGTAGTGGGAGACCGCTACGAGCAGTACTTC
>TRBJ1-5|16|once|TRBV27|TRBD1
CASSSRRGLSNQPQHF
TGTGCCAGCAGCTCACGCAGGGGGTTGAGCAATCAGCCCCAGCATTTT
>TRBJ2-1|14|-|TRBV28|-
CASSPGQQYNEQFF
TGTGCCAGCAGTCCGGGACAACAATACAATGAGCAGTTCTTC
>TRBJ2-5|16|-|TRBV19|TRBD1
CASSATGTGLGETQYF
TGTGCCAGTAGTGCCACTGGGACAGGGTTGGGGGAGACCCAGTACTTC
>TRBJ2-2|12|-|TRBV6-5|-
CASRQATGELFF
TGTGCCAGCAGGCAGGCAACCGGGGAGCTGTTTTTT
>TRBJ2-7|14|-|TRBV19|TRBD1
CAWTGGPHSYEQYF
TGTGCCTGGACAGGGGGCCCTCACTCCTACGAGCAGTACTTC
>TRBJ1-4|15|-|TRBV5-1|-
CASSSTQGRGEKLFF
TGCGCCAGCAGCTCGACCCAGGGAAGGGGCGAAAAACTGTTTTTT
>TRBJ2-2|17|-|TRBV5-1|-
CASSLDGSLIFTGELFF
TGCGCCAGCAGCTTGGATGGCTCCCTCATCTTCACCGGGGAGCTGTTTTTT
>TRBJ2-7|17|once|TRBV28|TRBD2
CASRPAGGLAGAAEQYF
TGTGCCAGCAGGCCAGCGGGGGGACTAGCGGGGGCCGCTGAGCAGTACTTC
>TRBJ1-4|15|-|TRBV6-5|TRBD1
CASSLRDRAREKLFF
TGTGCCAGCAGTTTACGGGACAGGGCGCGAGAAAAACTGTTTTTT
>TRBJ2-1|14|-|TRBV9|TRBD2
CASSLADTYNEQFF
TGTGCCAGCAGCCTAGCGGATACCTACAATGAGCAGTTCTTC
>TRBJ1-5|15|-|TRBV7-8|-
CASSLEGWSDQPQHF
TGTGCCAGCAGCTTAGAGGGATGGAGCGATCAGCCCCAGCATTTT
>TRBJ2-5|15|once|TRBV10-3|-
CAISEPGGNRETQYF
TGTGCCATCAGTGAGCCTGGGGGGAATCGAGAGACCCAGTACTTC
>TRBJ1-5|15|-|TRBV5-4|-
CASSFGPEVHQPQHF
TGTGCCAGCAGCTTTGGCCCCGAAGTTCATCAGCCCCAGCATTTT
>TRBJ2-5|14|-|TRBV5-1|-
CASRRDSQAATQYF
TGCGCCAGCAGGAGAGACTCACAGGCAGCTACCCAGTACTTC
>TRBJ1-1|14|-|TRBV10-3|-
CAISESGMNTEAFF
TGTGCCATCAGTGAGTCTGGAATGAACACTGAAGCTTTCTTT
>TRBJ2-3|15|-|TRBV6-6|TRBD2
CASRTFGWGGDTQYF
TGTGCCAGCAGGACGTTCGGTTGGGGGGGAGATACGCAGTATTTT
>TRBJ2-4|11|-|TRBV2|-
CASRSIAFQYF
TGTGCCAGCAGGTCGATAGCTTTTCAGTACTTC
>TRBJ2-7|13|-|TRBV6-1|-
CASSATGTYEQYF
TGTGCCAGCAGCGCCACAGGGACCTACGAGCAGTACTTC
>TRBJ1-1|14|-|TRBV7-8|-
CASSLVGYGAEAFF
TGTGCCAGCAGCTTAGTAGGTTATGGGGCTGAAGCTTTCTTT
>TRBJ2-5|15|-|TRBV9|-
CASSATSLFEETQYF
TGTGCCAGCAGCGCCACGTCCCTTTTCGAAGAGACCCAGTACTTC
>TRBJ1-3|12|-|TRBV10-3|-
CAIGRQGNTIYF
TGTGCCATCGGCAGACAGGGAAACACCATATATTTT
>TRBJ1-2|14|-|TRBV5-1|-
CASSPLRGDGGYTF
TGCGCCAGCAGCCCCCTTCGGGGGGATGGGGGCTACACCTTC
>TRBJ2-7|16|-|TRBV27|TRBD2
CASREGLEGGPSEQYF
TGTGCCAGCAGGGAGGGGTTAGAGGGAGGGCCTAGCGAGCAGTACTTC
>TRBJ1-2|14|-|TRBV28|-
CASSLAGVNNGYTF
TGTGCCAGCAGTTTAGCAGGGGTGAACAATGGCTACACCTTC
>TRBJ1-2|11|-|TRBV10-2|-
CASSESFGYTF
TGCGCCAGCAGTGAGTCGTTTGGCTACACCTTC
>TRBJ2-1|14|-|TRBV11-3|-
CASSLAAEYNEQFF
TGTGCCAGCAGCTTAGCAGCGGAATACAATGAGCAGTTCTTC
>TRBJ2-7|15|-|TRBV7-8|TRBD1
CASSPQGQGIYEQYF
TGTGCCAGCAGCCCGCAGGGACAGGGGATCTACGAGCAGTACTTC
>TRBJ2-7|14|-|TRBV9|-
CASSADAYSYEQYF
TGTGCCAGCAGCGCTGATGCCTACTCCTACGAGCAGTACTTC
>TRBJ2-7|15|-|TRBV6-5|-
CASSFYVGQTYEQYF
TGTGCCAGCAGTTTTTACGTTGGACAGACCTACGAGCAGTACTTC
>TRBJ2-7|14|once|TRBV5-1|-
CASRSWASSYEQYF
TGCGCCAGCAGGTCCTGGGCGAGCTCCTACGAGCAGTACTTC
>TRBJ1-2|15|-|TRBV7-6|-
CASSLNIDSVYGYTF
TGTGCCAGCAGCCTAAATATCGACAGTGTTTATGGCTACACCTTC
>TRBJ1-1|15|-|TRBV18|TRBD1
CASSPLSDRGTEAFF
TGTGCCAGCTCACCACTATCCGACAGGGGCACTGAAGCTTTCTTT
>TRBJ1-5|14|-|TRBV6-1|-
CASTSGSRNQPQHF
TGTGCCAGCACTTCAGGGTCGCGGAACCAGCCCCAGCATTTT
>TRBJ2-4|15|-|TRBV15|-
CATSKAGLAKNIQYF
TGTGCCACCAGCAAGGCAGGGCTAGCCAAAAACATTCAGTACTTC
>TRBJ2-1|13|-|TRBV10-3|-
CAISRDPYNEQFF
TGTGCCATCAGCCGGGACCCCTACAATGAGCAGTTCTTC